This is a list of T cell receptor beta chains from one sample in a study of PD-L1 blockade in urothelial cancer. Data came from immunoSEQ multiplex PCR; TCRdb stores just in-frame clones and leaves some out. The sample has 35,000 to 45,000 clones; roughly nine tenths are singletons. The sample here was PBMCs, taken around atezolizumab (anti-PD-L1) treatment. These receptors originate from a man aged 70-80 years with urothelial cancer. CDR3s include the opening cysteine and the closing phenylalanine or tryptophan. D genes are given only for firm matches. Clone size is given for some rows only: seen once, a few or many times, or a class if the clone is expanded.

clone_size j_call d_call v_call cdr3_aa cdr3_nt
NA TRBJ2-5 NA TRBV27 CASSQNVRGYGTQYF TGTGCCAGCAGTCAAAACGTTAGGGGTTACGGGACCCAGTACTTC
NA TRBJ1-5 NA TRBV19 CASSPLQGTNQPQHF TGTGCCAGTAGTCCCCTACAGGGCACCAATCAGCCCCAGCATTTT
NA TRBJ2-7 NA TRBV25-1 CASSSPYEQYF TGTGCCAGCAGTAGCCCTTACGAGCAGTACTTC
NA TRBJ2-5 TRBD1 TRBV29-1 CSVVDRGNWETQYF TGCAGCGTTGTTGACAGGGGGAATTGGGAGACCCAGTACTTC
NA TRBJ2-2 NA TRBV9 CASSVALHTGELFF TGTGCCAGCAGCGTAGCTCTTCACACCGGGGAGCTGTTTTTT
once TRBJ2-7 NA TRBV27 CASMVPGSSGSYEQYF TGTGCCAGCATGGTCCCCGGGAGTTCGGGGTCCTACGAGCAGTACTTC
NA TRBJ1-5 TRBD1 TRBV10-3 CAIGTDFSNQPQHF TGTGCCATCGGGACAGACTTTAGCAATCAGCCCCAGCATTTT
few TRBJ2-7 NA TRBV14 CASSQDVGLTYEQYF TGTGCCAGCAGCCAAGATGTGGGACTCACCTACGAGCAGTACTTC
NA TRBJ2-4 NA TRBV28 CASSLAGLAKNIQYF TGTGCCAGCAGTTTAGCGGGGCTAGCCAAAAACATTCAGTACTTC
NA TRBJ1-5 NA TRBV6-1 CASSVRGGINQPQHF TGTGCCAGCAGTGTAAGGGGGGGAATCAATCAGCCCCAGCATTTT
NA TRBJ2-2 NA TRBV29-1 CSVSGVGTGELFF TGCAGCGTTTCAGGGGTCGGGACCGGGGAGCTGTTTTTT
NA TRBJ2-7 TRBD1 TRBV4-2 CASSQGPSRGHTYEQYF TGTGCCAGCAGCCAGGGGCCCTCCAGGGGGCACACCTACGAGCAGTACTTC
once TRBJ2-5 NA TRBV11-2 CASSLGRVQETQYF TGTGCCAGCAGCTTAGGGAGAGTGCAAGAGACCCAGTACTTC
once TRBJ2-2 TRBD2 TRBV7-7 CASSFGLASTGELFF TGTGCCAGCAGCTTTGGACTAGCTTCGACCGGGGAGCTGTTTTTT
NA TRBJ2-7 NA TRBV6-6 CASSSGQRYEQYF TGTGCCAGCAGTTCCGGACAGCGATACGAGCAGTACTTC
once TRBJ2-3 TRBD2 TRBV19 CASSIAELAGGLTDTQYF TGTGCCAGTAGTATAGCTGAACTAGCGGGAGGCTTGACAGATACGCAGTATTTT
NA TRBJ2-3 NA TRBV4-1 CASSQGTGDTQYF TGCGCCAGCAGCCAAGGTACAGGGGATACGCAGTATTTT
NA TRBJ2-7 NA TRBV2 CASSDGLDRDSGYEQYF TGTGCCAGCAGTGACGGTCTGGATCGGGACTCGGGGTACGAGCAGTACTTC
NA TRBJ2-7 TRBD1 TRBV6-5 CASSYSRDSYSYEQYF TGTGCCAGCAGTTACTCACGGGACAGCTACTCCTACGAGCAGTACTTC
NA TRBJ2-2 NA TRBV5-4 CASSLKLEGSGELFF TGTGCCAGCAGCTTGAAACTAGAAGGCTCCGGGGAGCTGTTTTTT
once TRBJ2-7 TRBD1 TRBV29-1 CSVEGAGQGSTYEQYF TGCAGCGTTGAAGGGGCGGGACAGGGGTCTACCTACGAGCAGTACTTC
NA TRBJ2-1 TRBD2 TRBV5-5 CASSLEGGRTEQFF TGTGCCAGCAGCTTGGAGGGCGGGAGAACTGAGCAGTTCTTC
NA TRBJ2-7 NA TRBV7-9 CASSLAGLLGSYEQYF TGTGCCAGCAGCTTAGCGGGGCTGCTGGGGTCCTACGAGCAGTACTTC
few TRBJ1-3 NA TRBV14 CASSQERRSRDGNTIYF TGTGCCAGCAGCCAAGAAAGGAGAAGCAGGGATGGAAACACCATATATTTT
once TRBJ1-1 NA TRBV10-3 CAISGTGKGTEAFF TGTGCCATCAGTGGAACAGGGAAGGGAACTGAAGCTTTCTTT
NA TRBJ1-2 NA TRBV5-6 CASSSRQSTLYGYTF TGTGCCAGCAGTTCGCGACAATCCACCCTTTATGGCTACACCTTC
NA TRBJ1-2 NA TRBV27 CASSPTGGINYGYTF TGTGCCAGCAGTCCCACCGGGGGGATAAACTATGGCTACACCTTC
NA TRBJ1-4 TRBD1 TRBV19 CASTRQGANEKLFF TGTGCCAGCACCAGACAGGGGGCTAATGAAAAACTGTTTTTT
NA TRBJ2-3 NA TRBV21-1 CASSKTGTRYTQYF TGTGCCAGCAGCAAAACCGGGACAAGATATACGCAGTATTTT
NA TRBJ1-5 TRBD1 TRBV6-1 CASSEGGQSNQPQHF TGTGCCAGCAGTGAAGGGGGACAGAGCAATCAGCCCCAGCATTTT
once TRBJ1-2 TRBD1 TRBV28 CASSSGGGANYGYTF TGTGCCAGCAGTTCAGGGGGTGGAGCTAACTATGGCTACACCTTC
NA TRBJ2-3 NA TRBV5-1 CASSLETGTDTQYF TGCGCCAGCAGCTTGGAGACAGGCACAGATACGCAGTATTTT
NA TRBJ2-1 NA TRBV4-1 CASSQEGTLEQFF TGCGCCAGCAGCCAAGAAGGGACTCTTGAGCAGTTCTTC
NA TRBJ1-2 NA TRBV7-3 CASSPDRNYGYTF TGTGCCAGCAGCCCCGACAGGAACTATGGCTACACCTTC
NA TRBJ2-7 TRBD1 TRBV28 CASRPTVGQGAYEQYF TGTGCCAGCAGACCCACAGTCGGTCAGGGGGCTTACGAGCAGTACTTC
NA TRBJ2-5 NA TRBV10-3 CAIKSDSQETQYF TGTGCCATCAAGAGTGATTCTCAAGAGACCCAGTACTTC
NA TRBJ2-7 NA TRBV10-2 CASTQASEQYF TGCGCCAGCACGCAGGCATCCGAGCAGTACTTC
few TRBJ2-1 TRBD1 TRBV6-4 CASSVSGGYNEQFF TGTGCCAGCAGTGTTTCAGGGGGCTACAATGAGCAGTTCTTC
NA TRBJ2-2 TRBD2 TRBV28 CASVGLAGGPGNTGELFF TGTGCCAGTGTGGGACTAGCGGGAGGGCCAGGGAACACCGGGGAGCTGTTTTTT
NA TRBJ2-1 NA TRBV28 CASSEGQIGTNEQFF TGTGCCAGCAGTGAAGGACAGATCGGCACCAATGAGCAGTTCTTC
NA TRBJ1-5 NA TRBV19 CASSRTAQPQHF TGTGCCAGTAGTAGGACAGCTCAGCCCCAGCATTTT
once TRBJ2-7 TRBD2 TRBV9 CASSPRLAGDYEQYF TGTGCCAGCAGCCCTCGACTAGCGGGAGACTACGAGCAGTACTTC
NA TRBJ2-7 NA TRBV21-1 CASSYYYEQYF TGTGCCAGCTCCTATTACTACGAGCAGTACTTC